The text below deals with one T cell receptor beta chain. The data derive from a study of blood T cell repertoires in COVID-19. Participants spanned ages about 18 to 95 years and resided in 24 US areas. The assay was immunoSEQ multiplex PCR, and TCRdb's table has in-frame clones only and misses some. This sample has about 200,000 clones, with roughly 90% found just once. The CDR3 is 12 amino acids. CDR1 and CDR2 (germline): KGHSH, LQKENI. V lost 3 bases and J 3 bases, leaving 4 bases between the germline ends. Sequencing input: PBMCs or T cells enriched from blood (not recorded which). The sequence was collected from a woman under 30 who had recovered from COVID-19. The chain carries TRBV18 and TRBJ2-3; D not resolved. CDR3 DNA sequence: TGTGCCAGCTCACCCGGGACAGATACGCAGTATTTT. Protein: CASSPGTDTQYF.